This T cell receptor (beta chain) was captured in a study of blood T cell repertoires in COVID-19. Germline CDR1 is MNHEY and CDR2 is SVGAGI. The CDR3 is 14 amino acids. The V end lost 5 bases, the J end lost 2 bases, and 9 bases lay between the germline ends. Original processing methods: Researchers report that nucleated cell counts were estimated from reference gene primer amplification. Here immunoSEQ multiplex PCR was the method, and the copy in TCRdb shows in-frame clones only, minus some. That table gives V, J and clone size, and the DNA gave D and trimming. The table has roughly 140,000 clones, 70% to 90% seen once; the top ten hold 3%.

The origin of this receptor is a woman aged 35 to 49 with active or convalescent COVID-19. The specimen was peripheral blood. The V gene is TRBV6-5, the J gene TRBJ2-2; the D gene is possibly TRBD2 (6 bases). In DNA, the CDR3 is TGTGCCAGCAGTCGGGGGATTAACACCGGGGAGCTGTTTTTT. Translated, it gives CASSRGINTGELFF.